Listed below are T cell receptor beta chains from one sample, sequenced in a study of T cell responses to AZD1222 COVID-19 vaccine. The repertoire was sequenced with immunoSEQ multiplex PCR; TCRdb's copy has only in-frame clones and lacks some. The profile shows around 92,000 clones, around 86% of them singletons. The sequenced sample was peripheral blood, obtained on day 0 of AZD1222 vaccination. All receptors derive from an adult in good health. The CDR3 runs from the conserved cysteine through the conserved F or W. Each record gives: D gene, J gene, clone size, V gene, CDR3 DNA, CDR3 protein. D genes are given only for firm matches. Clone size, where shown, is once, few, many, or a class for clones that have expanded.

TRBD1 TRBJ2-1 - TRBV24-1 TGTGCCACCAGTGATAGGGCCCGGGACAGCAATGAGCAGTTCTTC CATSDRARDSNEQFF
TRBD2 TRBJ2-1 - TRBV6-5 TGTGCCAGCAGGAGCAGCGGGGGGGCCTATGAGCAGTTCTTC CASRSSGGAYEQFF
TRBD1 TRBJ1-2 - TRBV6-5 TGTGCCAGCAACTGGGGGACAGCCTCTAACTATGGCTACACCTTC CASNWGTASNYGYTF
TRBD1 TRBJ1-6 - TRBV2 TGTGCCAGCAGGGACGACAGGGGGCGTTCTTCACCCCTCCACTTT CASRDDRGRSSPLHF
- TRBJ2-1 - TRBV5-6 TGTGCCAGCAGTTCATCAGGGGTGATGGATGAGTTCTTC CASSSSGVMDEFF
TRBD1 TRBJ2-3 once TRBV18 TGTGCCAGCTCACTCCACAGGGGGTCTAGCACAGATACGCAGTATTTT CASSLHRGSSTDTQYF
- TRBJ1-1 - TRBV6-6 TGTGCCAGCGGCTACCGGCGGAACACTGAAGCTTTCTTT CASGYRRNTEAFF
TRBD1 TRBJ1-6 - TRBV7-8 TGTGCCAGCAGCCCCCTGGGACAGGGCAGATCACCCCTCCACTTT CASSPLGQGRSPLHF
TRBD1 TRBJ2-2 once TRBV20-1 TGCAGTGCTAGTTCCTTCGGACAGGGGAAGAACACCGGGGAGCTGTTTTTT CSASSFGQGKNTGELFF
- TRBJ1-1 - TRBV7-2 TGTGCCAGCAGCTTATGGGGGCCTAACACTGAAGCTTTCTTT CASSLWGPNTEAFF
TRBD1 TRBJ1-4 - TRBV30 TGTGCCTGGAGTGCCGGGACAGGGGACTCCAGGGAACTGTTTTTT CAWSAGTGDSRELFF
TRBD1 TRBJ2-7 - TRBV19 TGTGCCAGTAGTATTGATGGGACAGGGGACTACGAGCAGTACTTC CASSIDGTGDYEQYF
TRBD2 TRBJ2-5 - TRBV5-1 TGCGCCAGCAGCTTGGCGGGGGGCCAAGAGACCCAGTACTTC CASSLAGGQETQYF
- TRBJ2-3 once TRBV7-9 TGTGCCAGCAGCTCACCCCTTAGCACAGATACGCAGTATTTT CASSSPLSTDTQYF
TRBD2 TRBJ2-1 - TRBV6-1 TGTGCCAGCAGTGTTGGTCCAGCGGGATCCTACAATGAGCAGTTCTTC CASSVGPAGSYNEQFF
- TRBJ1-1 - TRBV28 TGTGCCAGCAGTTTAACCCTGGGTTATACTGAAGCTTTCTTT CASSLTLGYTEAFF